This section outlines one T cell receptor (beta chain) sequence together with its context. Which antigen it targets is not known. Base qualities are not provided; no much larger clone lies one nucleotide away. This entry belongs to a study of blood T cell repertoires in COVID-19 (dated by TCRdb to 2020 to 2022). Context from the whole study: Collaborator samples came from the United States, Italy and Spain and covered acute and convalescent phases of COVID-19. The prospective study material was composed of cDNA or gDNA derived from T cells, B-cell-depleted T cells, or PBMCs. The dataset comprised deeply sampled blood TCRbeta repertoires from subjects exposed to, actively infected with, or recovered from COVID-19. The repertoires were made available in a free public database intended to serve as a resource for research on the immune response to SARS-CoV-2. The samples were drawn from two sources: the first 160 participants of the ongoing ImmuneRACE study, and 1,000 to 1,500 subjects contributed by 6 global collaborators. The sample metadata nearly always contained a de-identified subject ID, COVID-19 status, age in years and sex. Where HLA class I and class II types were available, the types were taken from metadata supplied by the sample provider, not from assay-based typing.

At the junction V is shortened by 8 bases and J by 13 bases, with 14 bases in between. CDR3 length: 10 amino acids, cysteine to phenylalanine. Only the CDR3 part of the read is kept: 30 bases, read in frame from the first base. The germline V gene (reference sequence) specifies MNHEY as CDR1 and SMNVEV as CDR2. The immunoSEQ Assay, a bias-controlled multiplex PCR, was used to amplify TCRbeta CDR3 regions from genomic DNA. Processing in the source paper ran as follows. Nucleated cell counts per sample were estimated from amplification of reference gene primers within the assay. To quantify the absolute abundance of each unique TCRbeta CDR3 rearrangement, sequence reads were collapsed and filtered. For each sample, productive Simpson clonality was calculated as the square root of Simpson's diversity index over productive rearrangements. The source is immuneACCESS, and TCRdb retained only in-frame sequences with V and J called. Part of the clones is not carried over; for the studies checked, unresolved V genes explain less than half of this, and the remainder is unexplained. V, J and clone size are taken as reported in that table, and D and trimming were inferred from the DNA itself. Here the sample has 250,000 to 400,000 clones; around nine tenths occur a single time. Of the sample, roughly 2.6% is held by the ten largest clones.

In the prospective study, participants were about 18 to 100 years old, resided in 24 geographic areas of the United States, and were enrolled through a virtual design. In the prospective study, participants were assigned to cohorts based on the clinical history participants reported in a screening survey and a study questionnaire. Recovered participants in ImmuneRACE Cohort 3 were defined by two consecutive negative NP/OP PCR tests, clearance by a healthcare professional, or resolution of symptoms. In the prospective study, mobile phlebotomists collected whole blood, serum and a nasopharyngeal or oropharyngeal swab from each participant. Prospective study participants could optionally give additional blood draws and questionnaires over an approximately two-month period. Prospective study blood samples were shipped either frozen or at room temperature before DNA extraction. Broader findings and caveats from the paper: The quantity of clinical and demographic metadata differed by source and by participant and was supplied without curation.

The sequence derives from a man aged 55 to 70 who had recovered from COVID-19. This chain joins TRBV27 to TRBJ1-2; no D gene can be assigned with confidence. Sequencing was done on a sample of PBMCs or T cells enriched from blood (not recorded which). Here the CDR3 is given as CASPWGGCTF. At the DNA level, the sequence is TGTGCCAGCCCCTGGGGAGGGTGCACCTTC.